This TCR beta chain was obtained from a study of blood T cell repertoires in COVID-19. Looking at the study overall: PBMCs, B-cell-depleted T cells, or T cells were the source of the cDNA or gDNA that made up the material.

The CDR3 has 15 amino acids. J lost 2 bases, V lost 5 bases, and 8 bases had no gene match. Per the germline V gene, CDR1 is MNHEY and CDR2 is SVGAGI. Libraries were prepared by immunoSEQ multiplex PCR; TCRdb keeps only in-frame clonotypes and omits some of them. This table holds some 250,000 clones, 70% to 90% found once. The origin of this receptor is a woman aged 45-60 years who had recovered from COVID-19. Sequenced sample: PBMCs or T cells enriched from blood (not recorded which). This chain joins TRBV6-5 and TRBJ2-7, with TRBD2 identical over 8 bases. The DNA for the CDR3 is TGTGCCAGCAGTCGAAGCGGGAGAGGGCCCTACGAGCAGTACTTC. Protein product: CASSRSGRGPYEQYF.